The 7 T cell receptor beta chains below were found in one sample sequenced in a study of neurological immune-mediated disorders. TCRdb ran MiXCR on the 5' RACE reads and lists one entry per CDR3 protein. Of about 19,000 distinct CDR3 sequences listed, roughly 2.6% are singletons. The sequenced material came from PBMCs. These receptors originate from a woman younger than 35 with multiple sclerosis.

This clonotype was seen at least ten times. This rearrangement joins TRBV20-1 to TRBJ2-7; the D gene is possibly TRBD1 (6 bases). CDR1 DFQATT and CDR2 SNEGSKA come from the germline V gene (reference sequence). V was trimmed by 4 bases and J by 5 bases, leaving 12 bases between them. This CDR3 has 12 residues. CDR3 loop: CSAIWQGNEQYF. The DNA of the CDR3 is TGCAGTGCTATCTGGCAGGGGAACGAGCAGTACTTC.

The rearrangement joins TRBV6-2 or TRBV6-3 to TRBJ1-5, with TRBD1 matching over 7 bases. Germline values: CDR1 MNHEY, CDR2 SVGEGT. V gave up 2 bases and J gave up 5 bases; unmatched junction bases: 6. CDR3 size: 15 residues. CDR3: CASSYRTGRDQPQHF. CDR3 DNA: TGTGCCAGCAGTTACAGGACAGGTCGGGATCAGCCCCAGCATTTT.

This clonotype was seen at least ten times. This chain uses TRBV7-2 with TRBJ2-1; the match to TRBD1 covers 7 bases. The CDR3 length is 15 residues. Trimming cost V 6 bases and J 7 bases; bases outside gene matches: 12. Germline V lookup: CDR1 SGHTA, CDR2 FQGNSA. As DNA, the CDR3 is TGTGCCAGCAGTTCCCGACTGGGGACAGTGAATGAGCAGTTCTTC. Its translation is CASSSRLGTVNEQFF.

Many counts were recorded for this clonotype. This rearrangement joins TRBV12-3 or TRBV12-4 to TRBJ2-3; 10 positions match TRBD2. J gave up 3 bases and V 5 bases, and 11 bases lay outside the gene matches. The CDR3 runs 17 residues. CDR3 amino acids: CASSKQSGGAITDTQYF. For the CDR3, the DNA is TGTGCCAGCAGTAAGCAGAGCGGGGGGGCTATTACAGATACGCAGTATTTT.

This clonotype was observed at least ten times. This chain connects TRBV20-1 to TRBJ2-2, with D possibly being TRBD1 (6 bases). Germline V gives CDR1 DFQATT, CDR2 SNEGSKA (reference sequence). The CDR3 has 15 amino acids. Trimming took off 1 base at V and 0 bases at J, with 9 bases between the two ends. The CDR3 DNA follows: TGCAGTGCTAGAGGTGGGGGCACGAACACCGGGGAGCTGTTTTTT. It is translated as CSARGGGTNTGELFF.

This clonotype occurred many times. The J gene is TRBJ2-3, the V gene TRBV11-3, with 9 bases identical to TRBD2. CDR3 length equals 16 residues. Germline CDR1 is SGHNT and CDR2 is YENEEA. V dropped 5 bases and J dropped 2; count of bases not matched to a gene: 8. CDR3 sequence reads: CASSRRLAVPTDTQYF. Here the CDR3 DNA reads TGTGCCAGCAGCCGACGACTAGCGGTTCCCACAGATACGCAGTATTTT.

This clonotype was counted ten times or more. The genes are TRBV2 and TRBJ2-2, with 8 nucleotides matching TRBD1. V lost 5 bases, J lost 6 bases, and 11 bases stayed unmatched. The CDR3 is made up of 16 amino acids. CDR1 and CDR2 from the germline V gene are SNHLY and FYNNEI. CDR3 sequence (DNA): TGTGCCAGCAGTCGAGCAGGGGGCGAGACTTCCGGGGAGCTGTTTTTT. It codes for CASSRAGGETSGELFF. The variable domain in full, with the rest retrieved from reference TRBV2 and TRBJ2-2, is EPEVTQTPSHQVTQMGQEVILRCVPISNHLYFYWYRQILGQKVEFLVSFYNNEISEKSEIFDDQFSVERPDGSNFTLKIRSTKLEDSAMYFCASSRAGGETSGELFFGEGSRLTVL.